The clone carrying this T cell receptor beta chain was detected many times. Its antigen is undetermined. This entry is derived from a study of blood T cells in healthy people across ages. Findings of the study overall: The study found more naive CD4+ cells and higher diversity in long-lived than aged donors.

This CDR3 spans 16 amino acids. Germline V gives CDR1 SGHAT, CDR2 FQNNGV. V shed 2 bases, J shed 8 bases, and the junction held 8 bases outside the gene matches. A second PCR, run for about 7 to 11 cycles, used a sample-barcoded 5' primer plus a J-beta primer mix. The template-switch adaptor was a 5' adaptor with 12 random nucleotides. It tagged each cDNA molecule. TCRdb passed the 5' RACE reads through MiXCR, listing each CDR3 protein once. The data contain 1.6 million or so distinct CDR3 sequences, around 35% of them singletons. The chain recombines TRBV11-2 with TRBJ2-3; 12 nucleotides match TRBD1. The clonotype comes from a woman in her twenties or thirties in good health. Sample: blood. CDR3 loop: CASSLSRDRGRGTQYF. The CDR3 DNA follows: TGTGCCAGCAGCTTATCCCGGGACAGGGGGCGCGGTACGCAGTATTTT.